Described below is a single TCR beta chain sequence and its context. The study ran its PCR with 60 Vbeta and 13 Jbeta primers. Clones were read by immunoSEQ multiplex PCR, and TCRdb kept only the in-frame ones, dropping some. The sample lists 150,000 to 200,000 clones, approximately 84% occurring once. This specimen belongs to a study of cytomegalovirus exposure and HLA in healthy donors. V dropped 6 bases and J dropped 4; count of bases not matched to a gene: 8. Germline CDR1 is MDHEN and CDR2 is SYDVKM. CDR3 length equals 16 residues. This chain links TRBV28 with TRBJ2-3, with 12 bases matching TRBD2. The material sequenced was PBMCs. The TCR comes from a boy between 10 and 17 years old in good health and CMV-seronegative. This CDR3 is CASSRGLAGSADTQYF. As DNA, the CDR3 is TGTGCCAGCAGCCGTGGACTAGCGGGATCCGCAGATACGCAGTATTTT.